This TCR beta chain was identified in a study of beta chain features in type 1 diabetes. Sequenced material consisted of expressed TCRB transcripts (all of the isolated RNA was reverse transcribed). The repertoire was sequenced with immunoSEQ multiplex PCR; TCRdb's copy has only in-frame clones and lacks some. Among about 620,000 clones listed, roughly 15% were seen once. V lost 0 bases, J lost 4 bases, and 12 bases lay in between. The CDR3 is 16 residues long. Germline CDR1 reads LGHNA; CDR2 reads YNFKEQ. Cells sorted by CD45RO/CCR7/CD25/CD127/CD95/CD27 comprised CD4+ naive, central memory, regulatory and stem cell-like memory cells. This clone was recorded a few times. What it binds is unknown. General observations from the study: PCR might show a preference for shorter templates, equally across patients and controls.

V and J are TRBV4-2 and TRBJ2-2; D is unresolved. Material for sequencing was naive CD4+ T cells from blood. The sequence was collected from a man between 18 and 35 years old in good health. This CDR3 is CASSQEALGITGELFF. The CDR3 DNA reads TGTGCCAGCAGCCAAGAGGCTCTAGGGATCACCGGGGAGCTGTTTTTT.